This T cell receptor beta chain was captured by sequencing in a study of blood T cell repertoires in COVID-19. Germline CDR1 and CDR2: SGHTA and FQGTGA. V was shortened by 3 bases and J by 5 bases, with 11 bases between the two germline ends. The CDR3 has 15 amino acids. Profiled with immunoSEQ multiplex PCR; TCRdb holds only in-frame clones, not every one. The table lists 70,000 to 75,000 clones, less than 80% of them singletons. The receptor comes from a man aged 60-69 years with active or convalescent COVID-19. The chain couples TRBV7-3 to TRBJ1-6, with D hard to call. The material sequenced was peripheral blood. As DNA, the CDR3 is TGTGCCAGCAGCTTCAGAGGCGCGGATAATTCACCCCTCCACTTT. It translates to CASSFRGADNSPLHF.